These 18 T cell receptor beta chains came from one sample sequenced in a study of cytomegalovirus exposure and HLA in healthy donors. The PCR was carried out with 60 Vbeta primers and 13 Jbeta primers. The method was immunoSEQ multiplex PCR; TCRdb's version includes in-frame clones alone and lacks a portion of them. The repertoire holds more than 95,000 clones, with around 80% as singletons. Specimen: PBMCs. These TCRs come from a man aged 25-45 years in good health and CMV-seropositive.

The rearrangement uses TRBV7-2 and TRBJ1-2, with a tentative D call TRBD1 (6 bases). Germline V lookup: CDR1 SGHTA, CDR2 FQGNSA. The CDR3 runs 15 residues. V shed 1 base and J shed 4 bases, with 13 bases lying between them. Here the CDR3 DNA reads TGTGCCAGCAGCTTAGGCAGGGGTCGGGGCTATGGCTACACCTTC. Amino acid sequence: CASSLGRGRGYGYTF.

This clone was detected only once. This CDR3 is CASSPGYLPSTEAFF. CDR3 in DNA: TGTGCCAGCAGCCCAGGGTATCTGCCAAGCACTGAAGCTTTCTTT. The rearrangement uses TRBV11-2 and TRBJ1-1; tentatively, D is TRBD1 (5 bases). CDR1 and CDR2 (germline): SGHAT, FQNNGV. CDR3 length: 15 residues. The V end was cut by 5 bases, the J end by 4 bases, with 17 bases between. Based on the CDR3 plus reference TRBV11-2 and TRBJ1-1, the full variable domain is EAGVAQSPRYKIIEKRQSVAFWCNPISGHATLYWYQQILGQGPKLLIQFQNNGVVDDSQLPKDRFSAERLKGVDSTLKIQPAKLEDSAVYLCASSPGYLPSTEAFFGQGTRLTVV.

In its sample, this clone was seen once. The chain carries TRBV4-3 and TRBJ2-6, with D unresolved. Germline CDR1 reads LGHNA; CDR2 reads YSLEER. This CDR3 is 15 amino acids long. V shed 5 bases and J shed 0 bases, with 8 bases lying between them. This chain's CDR3 is CASSTRSSGANVLTF. The CDR3 region has the DNA TGCGCCAGCAGCACTCGGAGCTCTGGGGCCAACGTCCTGACTTTC.

The chain is built from TRBV6-5 and TRBJ1-2, with D maybe TRBD1 (6 bases). V shed 6 bases and J shed 8 bases, with 16 bases lying between them. Germline CDR1 reads MNHEY; CDR2 reads SVGAGI. The CDR3 length is 13 residues. The CDR3 loop is CASRMQGTGGYTF. The CDR3, as DNA: TGTGCCAGCAGAATGCAGGGGACGGGAGGCTACACCTTC.

This clone was detected a few times. V gene TRBV5-1 combines with J gene TRBJ1-5; TRBD1 agrees at 11 bases. The ends lost 3 bases at V and 0 bases at J; junction bases unmatched: 5. The CDR3 consists of 17 residues. CDR1 and CDR2 (germline): SGHRS, YFSETQ. The CDR3: CASSSGTGGYSNQPQHF. The CDR3 DNA follows: TGCGCCAGCAGCTCCGGGACAGGGGGATATAGCAATCAGCCCCAGCATTTT.

This clone was observed once. Germline and junction disagree at one end, which may indicate a read error. The rearrangement joins TRBV10-3 to TRBJ2-2; 7 nucleotides agree with TRBD1. There are 16 residues in the CDR3. Germline V gives CDR1 ENHRY, CDR2 SYGVKD. Written as DNA, the CDR3 is TGTGCCATTCATTGGGAACCACAGGGGAACCCCGGGGAGCTGTTTTTT. As protein: CAIHWEPQGNPGELFF.

The chain links TRBV10-3 to TRBJ2-1; tentatively, D is TRBD1 (7 bases). This CDR3 contains 14 residues. CDR1 and CDR2 from the germline V gene are ENHRY and SYGVKD. V was cut by 6 bases and J by 2 bases, with 11 bases left in between. For the CDR3, the DNA is TGTGCCATCAGGGAGGGGGCTCCCTACAATGAGCAGTTCTTC. This translates into CAIREGAPYNEQFF.

The J gene is TRBJ2-3, the V gene TRBV11-3; 10 positions agree with TRBD1. The germline V gene encodes CDR1 SGHNT and CDR2 YENEEA. V lost 5 bases and J lost 2; bases outside the gene matches: 7. This CDR3 has 16 amino acids. The DNA of the CDR3 is TGTGCCAGCAGCCCCCTGGGACAGGGGTTCACAGATACGCAGTATTTT. Translation: CASSPLGQGFTDTQYF.

The chain recombines TRBV9 with TRBJ1-2; TRBD1 aligns across 8 bases. This CDR3 has 14 amino acids. V dropped 2 bases and J dropped 6; count of bases not matched to a gene: 6. The germline gives CDR1 SGDLS, CDR2 YYNGEE. As DNA, the CDR3 is TGTGCCAGCAGCGTGGACAGGGCCAGCCATGGCTACACCTTC. It yields the protein CASSVDRASHGYTF.

The chain joins TRBV27 to TRBJ2-2, with a weak D call TRBD1 (5 bases). The CDR3 contains 12 residues. Germline V gives CDR1 MNHEY, CDR2 SMNVEV (reference sequence). Trimming stripped 6 bases from V and 7 bases from J, with 9 bases between. DNA of the CDR3: TGTGCCAGCAGCCTAAGGGGCGGGGAGCTGTTTTTT. Amino acids: CASSLRGGELFF.

The gene calls are TRBV19 and TRBJ2-2; TRBD1 matches 9 bases. This CDR3 spans 14 amino acids. With V trimmed by 4 bases and J by 5 bases, 2 bases remained unmatched. Germline CDR1 reads LNHDA; CDR2 reads SQIVND (reference sequence). CDR3 region: CASSRDRVTGELFF. The CDR3 nucleotides read TGTGCCAGTAGTAGGGACAGGGTAACCGGGGAGCTGTTTTTT.

V is TRBV6-1 and J is TRBJ2-5; a weak D match, TRBD2 (6 bases). Trimming removed 6 bases from V and 5 bases from J, with 13 bases in between. The CDR3 loop spans 13 amino acids. The germline V gene encodes CDR1 MNHNS and CDR2 SASEGT. The CDR3 loop is CASRGGGDETQYF. DNA for the CDR3: TGTGCCAGCAGGGGAGGAGGGGACGAGACCCAGTACTTC.

The chain combines TRBV30 with TRBJ1-3; D gene ambiguous. CDR3 length equals 14 residues. Germline CDR1 reads GTSNPN; CDR2 reads SVGIG (reference sequence). V shed 5 bases and J shed 4 bases, with 15 bases lying between them. The CDR3 sequence is CAWGRERRGNTIYF. CDR3 coding DNA: TGTGCCTGGGGGAGGGAGAGGCGAGGAAACACCATATATTTT.

The chain carries TRBV27 and TRBJ1-3; D ambiguous. The end of the DNA fits TRBJ2-2 better, so the J call may be wrong. CDR1 is MNHEY and CDR2 is SMNVEV in the germline V gene (reference sequence). The CDR3 is made up of 14 amino acids. CDR3 sequence reads: CATKRERNTGELFF. The CDR3, as DNA: TGTGCCACTAAGAGAGAGAGGAACACCGGGGAGCTGTTTTTT.

The chain carries TRBV18 and TRBJ2-3, with TRBD2 matching over 11 bases. The length of the CDR3 is 22 residues. V was clipped by 0 bases and J by 0 bases; unmatched bases: 17. Per the germline V gene, CDR1 is KGHSH and CDR2 is LQKENI. The CDR3 DNA reads as TGTGCCAGCTCACCACCGGCCATTGGACTAGCGGGCCGAGCCCCTAGCACAGATACGCAGTATTTT. Protein sequence: CASSPPAIGLAGRAPSTDTQYF.

This clone was picked up one time. The chain employs TRBV6-1 and TRBJ2-1; 11 bases fit TRBD2. Germline V gene lookup returns CDR1 MNHNS and CDR2 SASEGT. J gave up 4 bases and V 0 bases, and 8 bases lay outside the gene matches. The CDR3 covers 18 residues. CDR3 sequence (DNA): TGTGCCAGCAGTGAAGCGACGGTTAGCGGGGGGGCGTACAATGAGCAGTTCTTC. Protein product: CASSEATVSGGAYNEQFF.

The chain has TRBV23-1 and TRBJ1-2; D possibly corresponds to TRBD1 (5 bases). TRBV23-1 is placed among ORFs of uncertain function. V lost 7 bases and J lost 7, with 22 bases in between. This CDR3 is built from 15 residues. As DNA, the CDR3 is TGCGCCAGCATCTCAAACTTCCCGGGACTGAGTGGCTACACCTTC. Protein sequence: CASISNFPGLSGYTF.

The V and J genes are TRBV4-1 and TRBJ1-4, with no clear D. V dropped 2 bases and J dropped 0 bases, with 7 bases sitting between them. The CDR3 has 15 residues. Germline CDR1 is MGHRA and CDR2 is YSYEKL. The CDR3 DNA sequence: TGCGCCAGCAGCCAAAGCTACTCAACTAATGAAAAACTGTTTTTT. This encodes CASSQSYSTNEKLFF.